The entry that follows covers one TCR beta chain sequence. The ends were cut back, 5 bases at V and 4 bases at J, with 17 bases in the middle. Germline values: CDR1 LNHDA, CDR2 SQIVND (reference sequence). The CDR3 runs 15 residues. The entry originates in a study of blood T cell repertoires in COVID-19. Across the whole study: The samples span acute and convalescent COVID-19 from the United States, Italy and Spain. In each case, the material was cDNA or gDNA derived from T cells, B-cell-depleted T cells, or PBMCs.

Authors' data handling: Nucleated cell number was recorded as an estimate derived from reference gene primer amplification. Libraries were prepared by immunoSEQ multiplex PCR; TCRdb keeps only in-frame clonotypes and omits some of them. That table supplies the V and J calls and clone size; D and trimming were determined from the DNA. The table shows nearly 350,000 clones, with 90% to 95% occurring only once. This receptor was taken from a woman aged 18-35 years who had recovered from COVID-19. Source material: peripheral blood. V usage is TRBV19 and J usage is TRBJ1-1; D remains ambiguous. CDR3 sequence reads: CASSLRYTGSTEAFF. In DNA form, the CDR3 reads TGTGCCAGTAGTCTCCGTTATACTGGTAGCACTGAAGCTTTCTTT.